One TCR beta chain is described in this entry. This sample was included in a study of blood T cells in healthy people across ages. The use of a sample-barcoded 5' primer and a J-beta primer mix characterized a second PCR of roughly 6 to 11 cycles. Tags on each cDNA molecule came from a template-switch adaptor with 12 random nucleotides. TCRdb re-called the 5' RACE reads with MiXCR, one entry per CDR3 protein. This sample has 850,000 to 1,100,000 distinct CDR3 sequences; more than 30% occur once, and the top ten carry around 12%. Germline assignment: CDR1 PRHDT and CDR2 FYEKMQ (reference sequence). This CDR3 has 14 amino acids. Trimming cost V 3 bases and J 3 bases; bases outside gene matches: 3.

Sequenced material: blood. The chain joins TRBV13 to TRBJ2-3; 7 nucleotides align to TRBD2. The TCR originated in a man between 18 and 35 years old in good health. This CDR3 is CASSFWGGTDTQYF. The CDR3 DNA is TGTGCCAGCAGCTTCTGGGGGGGGACAGATACGCAGTATTTT.